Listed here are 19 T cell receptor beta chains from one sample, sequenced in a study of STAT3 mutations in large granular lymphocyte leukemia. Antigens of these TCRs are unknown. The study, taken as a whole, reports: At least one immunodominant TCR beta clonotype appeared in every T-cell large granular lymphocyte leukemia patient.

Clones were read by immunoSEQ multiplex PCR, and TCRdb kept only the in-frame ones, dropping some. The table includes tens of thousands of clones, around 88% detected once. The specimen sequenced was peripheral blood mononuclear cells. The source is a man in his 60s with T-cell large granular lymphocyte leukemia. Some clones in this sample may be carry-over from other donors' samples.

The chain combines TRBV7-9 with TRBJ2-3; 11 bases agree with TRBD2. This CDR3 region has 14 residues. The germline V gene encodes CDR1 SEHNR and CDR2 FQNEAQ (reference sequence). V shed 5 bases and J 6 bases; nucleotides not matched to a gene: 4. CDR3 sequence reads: CASSGTSGSDTQYF. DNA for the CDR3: TGTGCCAGCAGCGGTACTAGCGGGAGTGATACGCAGTATTTT.

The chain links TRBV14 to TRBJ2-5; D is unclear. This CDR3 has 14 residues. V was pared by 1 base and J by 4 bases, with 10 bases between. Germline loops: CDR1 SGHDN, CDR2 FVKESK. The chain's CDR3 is CASSQVGRRETQYF. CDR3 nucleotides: TGTGCCAGCAGCCAAGTAGGGCGAAGAGAGACCCAGTACTTC.

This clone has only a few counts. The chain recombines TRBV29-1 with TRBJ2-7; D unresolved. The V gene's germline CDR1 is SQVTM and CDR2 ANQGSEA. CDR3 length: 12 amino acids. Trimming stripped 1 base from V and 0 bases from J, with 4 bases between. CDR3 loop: CSVEGHSYEQYF. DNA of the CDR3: TGCAGCGTTGAAGGCCACTCCTACGAGCAGTACTTC.

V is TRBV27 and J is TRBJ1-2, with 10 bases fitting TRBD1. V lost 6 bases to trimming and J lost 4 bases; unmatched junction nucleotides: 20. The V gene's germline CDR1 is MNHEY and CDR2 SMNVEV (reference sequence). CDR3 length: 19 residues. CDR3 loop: CASSTTPGQGKRFLYGYTF. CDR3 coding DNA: TGTGCCAGCAGCACTACCCCGGGACAGGGGAAACGCTTTCTCTATGGCTACACCTTC.

CDR3 nucleotides: TGCGCCAGCAGCTCGGGACAGGGGAACGAAAAACTGTTTTTT. Protein sequence: CASSSGQGNEKLFF. This rearrangement joins TRBV5-1 to TRBJ1-4; 10 positions agree with TRBD1. CDR1 SGHRS and CDR2 YFSETQ come from the germline V gene. The CDR3 spans 14 residues. After removal of 3 bases from V and 8 bases from J, the junction contained 4 bases not matched to a gene.

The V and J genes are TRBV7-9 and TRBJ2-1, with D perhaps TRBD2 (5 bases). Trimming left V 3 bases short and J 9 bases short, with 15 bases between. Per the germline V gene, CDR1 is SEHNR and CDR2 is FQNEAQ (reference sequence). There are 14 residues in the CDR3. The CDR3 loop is CASSFLVAKGEQFF. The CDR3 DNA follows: TGTGCCAGCAGCTTTCTAGTAGCGAAAGGTGAGCAGTTCTTC.

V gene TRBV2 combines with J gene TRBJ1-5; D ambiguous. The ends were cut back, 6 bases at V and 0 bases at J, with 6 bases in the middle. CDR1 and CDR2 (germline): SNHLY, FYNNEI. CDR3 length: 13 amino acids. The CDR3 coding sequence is TGTGCCAGCAGGATTTATAGCAATCAGCCCCAGCATTTT. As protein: CASRIYSNQPQHF.

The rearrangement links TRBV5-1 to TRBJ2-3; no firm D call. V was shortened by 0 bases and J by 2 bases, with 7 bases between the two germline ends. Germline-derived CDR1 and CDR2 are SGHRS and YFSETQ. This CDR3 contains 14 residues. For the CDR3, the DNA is TGCGCCAGCAGCTTGGGTCGTTCCACAGATACGCAGTATTTT. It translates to CASSLGRSTDTQYF.

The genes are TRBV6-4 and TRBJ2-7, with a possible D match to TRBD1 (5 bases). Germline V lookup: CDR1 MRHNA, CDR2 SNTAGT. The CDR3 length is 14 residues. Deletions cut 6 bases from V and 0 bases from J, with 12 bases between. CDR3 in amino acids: CASSADRSSYEQYF. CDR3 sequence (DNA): TGTGCCAGCAGCGCCGACAGAAGCTCCTACGAGCAGTACTTC.

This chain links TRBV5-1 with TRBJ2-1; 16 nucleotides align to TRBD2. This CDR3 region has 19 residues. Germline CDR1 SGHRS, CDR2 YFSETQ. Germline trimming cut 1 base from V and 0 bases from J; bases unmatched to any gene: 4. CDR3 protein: CASSLMGLAGGSSYNEQFF. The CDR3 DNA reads TGCGCCAGCAGCTTGATGGGACTAGCGGGGGGGAGCTCCTACAATGAGCAGTTCTTC.

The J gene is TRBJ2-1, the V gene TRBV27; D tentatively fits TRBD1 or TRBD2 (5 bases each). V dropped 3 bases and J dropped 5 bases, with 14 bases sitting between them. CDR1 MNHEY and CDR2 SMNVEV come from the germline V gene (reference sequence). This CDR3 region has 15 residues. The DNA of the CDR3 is TGTGCCAGCAGTTTCTTGGCTAGAGGGGACAATGAGCAGTTCTTC. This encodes CASSFLARGDNEQFF.

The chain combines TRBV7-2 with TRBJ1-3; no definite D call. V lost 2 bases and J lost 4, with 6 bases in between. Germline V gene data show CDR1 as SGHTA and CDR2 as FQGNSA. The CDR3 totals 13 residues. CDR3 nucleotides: TGTGCCAGCAGCTTACATATAGGAAACACCATATATTTT. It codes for CASSLHIGNTIYF. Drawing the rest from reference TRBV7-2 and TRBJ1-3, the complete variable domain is GAGVSQSPSNKVTEKGKDVELRCDPISGHTALYWYRQSLGQGLEFLIYFQGNSAPDKSGLPSDRFSAERTGGSVSTLTIQRTQQEDSAVYLCASSLHIGNTIYFGEGSWLTVV.

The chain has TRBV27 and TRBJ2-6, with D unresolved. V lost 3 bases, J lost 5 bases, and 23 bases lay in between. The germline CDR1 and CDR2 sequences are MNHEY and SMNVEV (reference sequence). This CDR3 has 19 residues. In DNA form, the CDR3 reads TGTGCCAGCAGTTTCCAAGGCGCTCGGACCACCCTCTGGGCCAACGTCCTGACTTTC. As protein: CASSFQGARTTLWANVLTF.

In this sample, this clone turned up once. CDR3 in amino acids: CASSATGDPAYEQYF. The DNA for the CDR3 is TGTGCCAGCAGCGCGACAGGGGACCCCGCATACGAGCAGTACTTC. The V and J genes are TRBV9 and TRBJ2-7; 8 bases line up with TRBD1. V lost 3 bases to trimming and J lost 4 bases; unmatched junction nucleotides: 9. CDR3 size: 15 residues. The germline gives CDR1 SGDLS, CDR2 YYNGEE.

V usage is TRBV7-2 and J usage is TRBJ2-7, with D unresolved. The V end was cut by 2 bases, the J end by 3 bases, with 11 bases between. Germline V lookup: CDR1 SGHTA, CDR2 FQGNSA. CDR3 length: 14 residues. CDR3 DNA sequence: TGTGCCAGCAGCTTAAACGGCCCCAACTACGAGCAGTACTTC. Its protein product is CASSLNGPNYEQYF.

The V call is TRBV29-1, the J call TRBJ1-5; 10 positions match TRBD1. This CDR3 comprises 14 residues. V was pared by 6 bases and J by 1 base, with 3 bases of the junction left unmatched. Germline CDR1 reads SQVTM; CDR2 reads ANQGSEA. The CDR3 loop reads CSVPGQGSNQPQHF. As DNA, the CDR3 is TGCAGCGTACCGGGACAGGGGAGCAATCAGCCCCAGCATTTT.

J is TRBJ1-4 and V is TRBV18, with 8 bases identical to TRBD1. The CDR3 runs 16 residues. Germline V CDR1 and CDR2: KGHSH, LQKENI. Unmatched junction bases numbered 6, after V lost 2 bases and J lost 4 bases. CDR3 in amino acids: CASSPETGALNEKLFF. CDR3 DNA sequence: TGTGCCAGCTCACCAGAGACAGGGGCGCTTAATGAAAAACTGTTTTTT.

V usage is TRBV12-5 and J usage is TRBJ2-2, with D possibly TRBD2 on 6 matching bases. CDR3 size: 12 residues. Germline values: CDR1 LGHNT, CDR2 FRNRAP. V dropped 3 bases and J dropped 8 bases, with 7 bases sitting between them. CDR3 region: CASGFGLGELFF. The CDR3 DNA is TGTGCTAGTGGTTTCGGACTAGGGGAGCTGTTTTTT.

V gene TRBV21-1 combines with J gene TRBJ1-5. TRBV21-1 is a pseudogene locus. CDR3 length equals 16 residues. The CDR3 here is CASSKGAWRDNQPQHF. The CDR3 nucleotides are TGTGCCAGCAGCAAAGGTGCGTGGAGGGACAATCAGCCCCAGCATTTT.